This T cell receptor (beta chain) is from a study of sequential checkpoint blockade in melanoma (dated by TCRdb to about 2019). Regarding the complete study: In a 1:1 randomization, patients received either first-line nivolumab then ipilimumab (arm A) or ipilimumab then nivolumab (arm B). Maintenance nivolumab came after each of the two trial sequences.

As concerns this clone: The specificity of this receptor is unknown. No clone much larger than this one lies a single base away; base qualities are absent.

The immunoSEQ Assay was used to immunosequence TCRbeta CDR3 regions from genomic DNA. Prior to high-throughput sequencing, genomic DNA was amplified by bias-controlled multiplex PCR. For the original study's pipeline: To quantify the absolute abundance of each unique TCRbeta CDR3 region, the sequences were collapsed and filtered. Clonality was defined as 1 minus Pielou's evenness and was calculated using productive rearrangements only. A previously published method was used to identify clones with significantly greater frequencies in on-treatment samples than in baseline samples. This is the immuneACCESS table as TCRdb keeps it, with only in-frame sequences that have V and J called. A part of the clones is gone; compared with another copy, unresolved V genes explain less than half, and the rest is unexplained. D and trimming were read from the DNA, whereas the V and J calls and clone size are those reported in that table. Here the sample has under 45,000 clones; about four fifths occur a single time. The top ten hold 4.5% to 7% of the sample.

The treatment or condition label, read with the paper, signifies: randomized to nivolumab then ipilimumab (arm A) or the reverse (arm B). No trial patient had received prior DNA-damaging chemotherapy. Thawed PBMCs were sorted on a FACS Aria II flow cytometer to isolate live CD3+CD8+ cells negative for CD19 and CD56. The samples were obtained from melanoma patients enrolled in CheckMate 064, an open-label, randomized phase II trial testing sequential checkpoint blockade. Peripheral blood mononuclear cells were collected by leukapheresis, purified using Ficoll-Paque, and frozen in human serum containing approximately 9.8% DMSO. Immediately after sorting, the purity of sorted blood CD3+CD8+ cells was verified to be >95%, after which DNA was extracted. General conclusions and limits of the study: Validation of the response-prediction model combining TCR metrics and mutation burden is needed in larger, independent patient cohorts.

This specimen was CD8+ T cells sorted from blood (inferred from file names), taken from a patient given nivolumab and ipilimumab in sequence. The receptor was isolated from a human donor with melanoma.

The CDR3 protein: CASSLRAGGSYEQYF. The DNA reads as follows: TGTGCCAGCAGTCTGCGGGCGGGAGGCTCCTACGAGCAGTACTTC. The rearranged segments are TRBV27 and TRBJ2-7, and TRBD2 aligns with 8 junction nucleotides. V ends up 5 bases short and J 0 bases short, with an unmatched junction base count of 6. The CDR3 runs 15 residues from the cysteine to the phenylalanine. Left in the record is the CDR3 DNA by itself, 45 bases read in frame from the first base. Per the germline V gene (reference sequence), MNHEY is the CDR1 and SMNVEV is the CDR2.